Listed here are 24 T cell receptor beta chains from one sample, sequenced in a study of blood T cell repertoires in COVID-19. Generated by immunoSEQ multiplex PCR, the TCRdb table keeps only in-frame clones and is missing some. In the table there are hundreds of thousands of clones, 88% of which are singletons. The sample was peripheral blood. The receptor set was obtained from a woman in her twenties or thirties with COVID-19, enrolled during active disease.

CDR3 coding DNA: TGTGCCAGCAGCCCTTCTTCTAGCGGATACAATGAGCAGTTCTTC. It specifies CASSPSSSGYNEQFF. The rearrangement uses TRBV5-6 and TRBJ2-1; 7 bases agree with TRBD2. Germline V gene sequence: CDR1 SGHDT, CDR2 YYEEEE. The V segment lost 4 bases and the J segment 4 bases; nucleotides outside the gene matches: 8. The CDR3 has 15 residues.

The count of this clone is one. The V call is TRBV5-5, the J call TRBJ2-7; 8 bases agree with TRBD1. V was pared by 4 bases and J by 0 bases, with 9 bases of the junction left unmatched. CDR1 is SGHKS, CDR2 YYEKEE, per germline (reference sequence). The CDR3 totals 16 residues. The CDR3 DNA follows: TGTGCCAGCAGCAACGGACAGGGAGGCAGCTCCTACGAGCAGTACTTC. Protein sequence: CASSNGQGGSSYEQYF.

This clone was recorded many times. This chain uses TRBV4-1 with TRBJ1-4, with D possibly TRBD1 on 6 matching bases. Germline V gene sequence: CDR1 MGHRA, CDR2 YSYEKL. V was trimmed by 4 bases and J by 10 bases, leaving 16 bases between them. This CDR3 is 14 amino acids long. The chain's CDR3 is CASSPDSLRGKLFF. In nucleotides, the CDR3 is TGCGCCAGCAGCCCGGACAGTTTGAGGGGAAAACTGTTTTTT.

This clone showed up just a few times. This rearrangement joins TRBV5-1 to TRBJ2-7; 13 nucleotides match TRBD2. Germline V gene data show CDR1 as SGHRS and CDR2 as YFSETQ. Germline trimming cut 4 bases from V and 5 bases from J; bases unmatched to any gene: 12. The CDR3 runs 17 residues. CDR3 nucleotide sequence: TGCGCCAGCAGCGGGACTAGCGGGATAGGAGTTCGCGACGAGCAGTACTTC. Translating it yields CASSGTSGIGVRDEQYF.

This clone occurred once. This chain links TRBV6-2 or TRBV6-3 with TRBJ2-1, with D tentatively TRBD1 (9 bases). Per germline, CDR1 MNHEY and CDR2 SVGEGT. Trimming shortened V by 4 bases and J by 6 bases, and 34 bases separated the two germline ends. This CDR3 region has 21 residues. This chain's CDR3 is CASSWPRQGVFSGSSFNEQFF. The CDR3 coding sequence is TGTGCCAGCAGTTGGCCCCGACAGGGGGTTTTCAGCGGGAGTAGTTTCAATGAGCAGTTCTTC.

The rearrangement joins TRBV9 to TRBJ2-7; tentative D call: TRBD2 (6 bases). The germline CDR1 and CDR2 sequences are SGDLS and YYNGEE. The ends were cut back, 0 bases at V and 3 bases at J, with 7 bases in the middle. This CDR3 spans 13 amino acids. CDR3 amino acids: CASSVGGVYEQYF. CDR3 in DNA: TGTGCCAGCAGCGTAGGGGGGGTCTACGAGCAGTACTTC.

V and J are TRBV6-2 or TRBV6-3 and TRBJ2-7; tentative D call: TRBD2 (5 bases). The CDR3 runs 14 residues. Germline V gene sequence: CDR1 MNHEY, CDR2 SVGEGT. Trimming took off 4 bases at V and 7 bases at J, with 17 bases between the two ends. CDR3 region: CASSLNPNSGEQYF. CDR3 DNA: TGTGCCAGCAGTTTAAACCCAAACTCGGGGGAGCAGTACTTC.

The genes are TRBV3-1 (or the pseudogene TRBV3-2) and TRBJ2-7, with 8 bases lining up with TRBD2. The CDR3 runs to 16 residues. Germline trimming cut 1 base from V and 0 bases from J; bases unmatched to any gene: 5. Germline CDR1 reads LGHDT; CDR2 reads YNNKEL (reference sequence). The CDR3 sequence is CASSQAGGGSSYEQYF. Here the CDR3 DNA reads TGTGCCAGCAGCCAAGCTGGCGGGGGGAGCTCCTACGAGCAGTACTTC.

V is TRBV5-1 and J is TRBJ2-1; 8 nucleotides agree with TRBD2. The CDR3 is 17 residues long. Germline CDR1 is SGHRS and CDR2 is YFSETQ. V was pared by 0 bases and J by 0 bases, with 5 bases of the junction left unmatched. In DNA, the CDR3 is TGCGCCAGCAGCTTGGGACTAGCGCCGAGCTCCTACAATGAGCAGTTCTTC. This gives the protein CASSLGLAPSSYNEQFF.

CDR3 protein: CASSPDTLHSNQPQHF. CDR3 bases: TGTGCCAGCTCACCAGATACTCTCCATAGCAATCAGCCCCAGCATTTT. The chain carries TRBV18 and TRBJ1-5; the D is unclear. In germline, CDR1 is KGHSH, CDR2 LQKENI. The germline V and J ends were trimmed by 2 bases and 0 bases, with 11 bases remaining between them. The CDR3 has 16 amino acids.

This clone has just one count. The chain combines TRBV3-1 (or the pseudogene TRBV3-2) with TRBJ2-2, with D possibly TRBD2 on 5 matching bases. The CDR3 has 13 amino acids. Germline assignment: CDR1 LGHDT and CDR2 YNNKEL (reference sequence). V was clipped by 5 bases and J by 6 bases, with 10 bases between them. CDR3 sequence reads: CASSLLGAGELFF. CDR3 DNA: TGTGCCAGCAGCTTACTAGGCGCCGGGGAGCTGTTTTTT.

The rearrangement uses TRBV15 and TRBJ2-7; TRBD1 matches at 9 bases. Germline CDR1 reads LNHNV; CDR2 reads YYDKDF (reference sequence). This CDR3 is built from 15 residues. Trimming at V came to 3 bases and at J to 4 bases, leaving 7 bases not matched to a gene. The CDR3 reads CATSSFDRGFYEQYF. In DNA, the CDR3 is TGTGCCACCAGCAGCTTCGACAGGGGGTTTTACGAGCAGTACTTC.

The rearrangement uses TRBV10-3 and TRBJ2-4; possible D gene TRBD1, 5 bases. This CDR3 is 13 amino acids long. Trimming cost V 3 bases and J 6 bases, with 9 bases left between them. The V gene's germline CDR1 is ENHRY and CDR2 SYGVKD. Here the CDR3 DNA reads TGTGCCATCAGTGAAGGGGCCCGAAACATTCAGTACTTC. Its translation is CAISEGARNIQYF.

This chain joins TRBV24-1 and TRBJ2-3; 7 bases line up with TRBD1. J lost 1 base, V lost 2 bases, and 2 bases had no gene match. Germline V gives CDR1 KGHDR, CDR2 SFDVKD. CDR3 length: 15 residues. DNA for the CDR3: TGTGCCACCAGTGATTCCGGACAGGGCACAGATACGCAGTATTTT. It yields the protein CATSDSGQGTDTQYF.

The J gene is TRBJ1-4, the V gene TRBV5-1; D is undetermined. This CDR3 is 14 amino acids long. CDR1 is SGHRS, CDR2 YFSETQ, per germline. V was trimmed by 0 bases and J by 7 bases, leaving 10 bases between them. The CDR3 loop reads CASSLAGQVEKLFF. The CDR3 DNA reads as TGCGCCAGCAGCTTGGCAGGCCAAGTTGAAAAACTGTTTTTT. Supplemented by reference TRBV5-1 and TRBJ1-4, the full variable domain reads KAGVTQTPRYLIKTRGQQVTLSCSPISGHRSVSWYQQTPGQGLQFLFEYFSETQRNKGNFPGRFSGRQFSNSRSEMNVSTLELGDSALYLCASSLAGQVEKLFFGSGTQLSVL.

This clone was observed a few times. The rearrangement uses TRBV27 and TRBJ2-7; TRBD1 matches at 8 bases. This CDR3 is built from 16 residues. Germline CDR1 reads MNHEY; CDR2 reads SMNVEV (reference sequence). The V segment lost 5 bases and the J segment 1 base; nucleotides outside the gene matches: 10. CDR3 in amino acids: CASSPRTGLGSYEQYF. The CDR3 coding sequence is TGTGCCAGCAGTCCCCGGACAGGGCTTGGGTCCTACGAGCAGTACTTC.

This clone has a handful of counts. The genes are TRBV24-1 and TRBJ2-2; D might be TRBD2 (5 bases). Trimming took off 0 bases at V and 2 bases at J, with 12 bases between the two ends. Germline values: CDR1 KGHDR, CDR2 SFDVKD. The CDR3 contains 17 residues. The CDR3 reads CATSDLGGPLNTGELFF. The CDR3 region has the DNA TGTGCCACCAGTGATTTGGGAGGCCCTTTAAACACCGGGGAGCTGTTTTTT.

This chain joins TRBV5-1 and TRBJ2-7; 7 bases are shared with TRBD2. The CDR3 consists of 14 residues. CDR1 SGHRS and CDR2 YFSETQ come from the germline V gene. The V gene end was trimmed by 3 bases and the J gene end by 2 bases; junction bases not matched to a gene: 5. CDR3 protein: CASSSAGDPYEQYF. The CDR3 DNA sequence: TGCGCCAGCAGCTCTGCGGGAGACCCCTACGAGCAGTACTTC.

V gene TRBV5-6 combines with J gene TRBJ1-2; D may be TRBD1 (6 bases). The ends were cut back, 2 bases at V and 4 bases at J, with 12 bases in the middle. The CDR3 spans 14 residues. Germline V lookup: CDR1 SGHDT, CDR2 YYEEEE. CDR3 residues: CASSLAGASYGYTF. The CDR3 coding sequence is TGTGCCAGCAGCTTAGCGGGGGCAAGCTATGGCTACACCTTC. Looking up the rest from reference TRBV5-6 and TRBJ1-2 gives the full variable domain: DAGVTQSPTHLIKTRGQQVTLRCSPKSGHDTVSWYQQALGQGPQFIFQYYEEEERQRGNFPDRFSGHQFPNYSSELNVNALLLGDSALYLCASSLAGASYGYTFGSGTRLTVV.

This chain uses TRBV30 with TRBJ1-6, with TRBD1 matching over 7 bases. The V segment lost 3 bases and the J segment 15 bases; nucleotides outside the gene matches: 8. The CDR3 runs 12 residues. Germline assignment: CDR1 GTSNPN and CDR2 SVGIG (reference sequence). The CDR3 spells CAWSRDSWSLHF. The CDR3 nucleotides read TGTGCCTGGAGCCGGGACAGCTGGAGCCTCCACTTT. Full variable domain (remainder filled in from reference TRBV30 and TRBJ1-6): SQTIHQWPATLVQPVGSPLSLECTVEGTSNPNLYWYRQAAGRGLQLLFYSVGIGQISSEVPQNLSASRPQDRQFILSSKKLLLSDSGFYLCAWSRDSWSLHFGNGTRLTVT.

The chain carries TRBV20-1 and TRBJ1-1; 7 nucleotides agree with TRBD1. The CDR3 has 13 residues. CDR1 is DFQATT and CDR2 is SNEGSKA in the germline V gene (reference sequence). With V trimmed by 3 bases and J by 3 bases, 4 bases remained unmatched. DNA for the CDR3: TGCAGTGCTAGTGGGGACAGACACACTGAAGCTTTCTTT. Its protein is CSASGDRHTEAFF.

The chain joins TRBV15 to TRBJ2-7, with a possible D match to TRBD1 (5 bases). Germline values: CDR1 LNHNV, CDR2 YYDKDF (reference sequence). The CDR3 runs to 14 residues. Trimming left V 2 bases short and J 1 base short, with 9 bases between. The CDR3 reads CATSRTGPSYEQYF. In DNA, the CDR3 is TGTGCCACCAGCAGAACAGGTCCTTCCTACGAGCAGTACTTC.

This rearrangement joins TRBV5-6 to TRBJ2-2; 8 bases fit TRBD2. Trimming cost V 2 bases and J 4 bases; bases outside gene matches: 10. The CDR3 sequence is 17 residues long. Germline CDR1 reads SGHDT; CDR2 reads YYEEEE. The CDR3 sequence: CASSLGRSGSVTGELFF. CDR3 in DNA: TGTGCCAGCAGCTTAGGGCGAAGCGGGAGCGTCACCGGGGAGCTGTTTTTT.

The chain employs TRBV18 and TRBJ2-3; TRBD2 matches 13 bases. The CDR3 has 16 amino acids. The V gene's germline CDR1 is KGHSH and CDR2 LQKENI. V trimming: 5 bases; J trimming: 3 bases; junction bases outside the gene matches: 5. CDR3 sequence: CASSARGLAGTDTQYF. Here the CDR3 DNA reads TGTGCCAGCTCAGCGCGGGGACTAGCGGGAACAGATACGCAGTATTTT. The whole variable domain, remainder taken from reference TRBV18 and TRBJ2-3, is NAGVMQNPRHLVRRRGQEARLRCSPMKGHSHVYWYRQLPEEGLKFMVYLQKENIIDESGMPKERFSAEFPKEGPSILRIQQVVRGDSAAYFCASSARGLAGTDTQYFGPGTRLTVL.